This T cell receptor beta chain was obtained from a study of T cell responses to AZD1222 COVID-19 vaccine. Clones were sequenced by immunoSEQ multiplex PCR, and TCRdb holds only the in-frame ones, with some missing. The sample consists of some 96,000 clones, approximately 84% of them appearing once. V was clipped by 3 bases and J by 5 bases, with 23 bases between them. Germline CDR1 SGDLS, CDR2 YYNGEE. The CDR3 extends over 17 amino acids. Findings and caveats of the study: Possibly, clonal diversity was underestimated; donors were largely white British and included more females. Repertoire sampling occurred only after the peak T cell response. Spike-specific TCR breadth and depth rose after two AZD1222 doses. Spike-spanning, vaccine-associated CD4 TCRs were dominant at 160-218 and 743-854.

Concerning this clone: Its antigen is still unknown.

The sequence was collected from an adult who received the AZD1222 COVID-19 vaccine. Source: peripheral blood, taken 28 days after the second AZD1222 dose. The chain employs TRBV9 and TRBJ1-1, with D perhaps matching TRBD1 (5 bases). This CDR3 reads CASSANVGATGSTEAFF. CDR3 bases: TGTGCCAGCAGCGCCAATGTAGGGGCCACGGGTTCAACTGAAGCTTTCTTT.